Listed below are T cell receptor beta chains from one sample, sequenced in a study of T-cell memory formation after mild COVID-19. TCRdb reprocessed the 5' RACE reads with MiXCR, giving one entry per CDR3 protein. In the table there are 400,000 or so distinct CDR3 sequences, around 21% of which are singletons. Sequencing was carried out using PBMCs or a T cell subset sorted from them (not recorded which). The receptors stem from an adult woman who had mild COVID-19 (a few samples of this study predate the infection). Cell type and time point are not known. CDR3s leave out the opening cysteine and the closing phenylalanine or tryptophan. Each record gives: J gene, V gene, CDR3 protein.

j_call: TRBJ1-1; v_call: TRBV6-2/TRBV6-3; cdr3_aa: ASSSRTGGTEAF
j_call: TRBJ2-3; v_call: TRBV20-1; cdr3_aa: SARVGPATDTQY
j_call: TRBJ2-7; v_call: TRBV4-2; cdr3_aa: ASSQDREYEQY
j_call: TRBJ2-2; v_call: TRBV5-1; cdr3_aa: ASAGQGTNTGELF
j_call: TRBJ1-5; v_call: TRBV29-1; cdr3_aa: SVGSRGGNQPQH
j_call: TRBJ1-1; v_call: TRBV10-3; cdr3_aa: AISESVGRGNTEAF
j_call: TRBJ2-5; v_call: TRBV7-8; cdr3_aa: ASSLTAPQRETQY
j_call: TRBJ1-5; v_call: TRBV20-1; cdr3_aa: SARGTGGTYSNQPQH
j_call: TRBJ2-5; v_call: TRBV5-1; cdr3_aa: ASSLGSGGAETQY
j_call: TRBJ1-2; v_call: TRBV4-2; cdr3_aa: ASSQEGRGYGYT
j_call: TRBJ1-2; v_call: TRBV10-3; cdr3_aa: AISETGALGYGYT
j_call: TRBJ1-2; v_call: TRBV4-1; cdr3_aa: ASSQGTDGLFYGYT
j_call: TRBJ1-2; v_call: TRBV11-2; cdr3_aa: ATVSGIDGYT
j_call: TRBJ1-5; v_call: TRBV15; cdr3_aa: ATSSRDRGLYSNQPQH
j_call: TRBJ2-1; v_call: TRBV5-5; cdr3_aa: ASSPAWGWEQF
j_call: TRBJ2-1; v_call: TRBV7-6; cdr3_aa: ASSLESSHNEQF
j_call: TRBJ2-7; v_call: TRBV12-3/TRBV12-4; cdr3_aa: ASSFLAGTGVHEQY
j_call: TRBJ2-3; v_call: TRBV27; cdr3_aa: ASSLSGRDEVY
j_call: TRBJ2-3; v_call: TRBV5-1; cdr3_aa: ASSLGLAGVRDTQY
j_call: TRBJ1-2; v_call: TRBV2; cdr3_aa: ASRGIWDRGPVYGYT
j_call: TRBJ2-5; v_call: TRBV12-3/TRBV12-4; cdr3_aa: ASSGERGSWETQY
j_call: TRBJ2-5; v_call: TRBV5-1; cdr3_aa: ASGIGDQETQY
j_call: TRBJ1-1; v_call: TRBV12-3/TRBV12-4; cdr3_aa: ASSPVVGDRRMNTEAF
j_call: TRBJ2-7; v_call: TRBV27; cdr3_aa: ASSSVASGSYEQY
j_call: TRBJ2-7; v_call: TRBV6-2/TRBV6-3; cdr3_aa: ARSSTRYEQY
j_call: TRBJ2-7; v_call: TRBV5-1; cdr3_aa: ASSFGGEAYEQY
j_call: TRBJ2-7; v_call: TRBV27; cdr3_aa: ASSKDRELGEQY
j_call: TRBJ2-1; v_call: TRBV29-1; cdr3_aa: SLGAGPYNEQF
j_call: TRBJ2-5; v_call: TRBV24-1; cdr3_aa: ATSDSLPTGEWETQY
j_call: TRBJ1-2; v_call: TRBV5-1; cdr3_aa: ASSGWPKEGYGYT
j_call: TRBJ2-7; v_call: TRBV29-1; cdr3_aa: SVEDQRQETYEQY
j_call: TRBJ2-2; v_call: TRBV5-1; cdr3_aa: ASAKGGPSNTGELF
j_call: TRBJ2-1; v_call: TRBV7-3; cdr3_aa: ASSLTSVAGGYNEQF
j_call: TRBJ2-1; v_call: TRBV5-1; cdr3_aa: ASSTGNLPYNEQF
j_call: TRBJ2-7; v_call: TRBV7-9; cdr3_aa: ASSLAPRTGAQEQY
j_call: TRBJ2-7; v_call: TRBV5-4; cdr3_aa: ASSSGQRYEQY
j_call: TRBJ1-1; v_call: TRBV7-3; cdr3_aa: ASSSAGLGNTEAF
j_call: TRBJ2-7; v_call: TRBV5-6; cdr3_aa: ASSSRLAGQYEQY
j_call: TRBJ2-3; v_call: TRBV12-3/TRBV12-4; cdr3_aa: ASSPPEKGDTQY
j_call: TRBJ2-7; v_call: TRBV12-3/TRBV12-4; cdr3_aa: ASSLRNREQY
j_call: TRBJ2-5; v_call: TRBV18; cdr3_aa: ASSASGTQETQY
j_call: TRBJ2-2; v_call: TRBV15; cdr3_aa: ATSTLQGTNTGELF
j_call: TRBJ2-1; v_call: TRBV13; cdr3_aa: ASSFLAGLNEQF
j_call: TRBJ2-5; v_call: TRBV11-2; cdr3_aa: ASSRIGGQGTQY
j_call: TRBJ2-1; v_call: TRBV20-1; cdr3_aa: SARILAGGSDEQF
j_call: TRBJ1-2; v_call: TRBV6-5; cdr3_aa: ASRSIGGPTFYGYT
j_call: TRBJ1-2; v_call: TRBV15; cdr3_aa: ATSRDRQGPGYT
j_call: TRBJ1-1; v_call: TRBV7-9; cdr3_aa: ASSTQGQGAEAF
j_call: TRBJ1-1; v_call: TRBV5-4; cdr3_aa: ASSLDRTMNTEAF
j_call: TRBJ2-2; v_call: TRBV18; cdr3_aa: ASSPAGANTGELF
j_call: TRBJ2-7; v_call: TRBV6-2/TRBV6-3; cdr3_aa: ATTFLAGSSSYEQY
j_call: TRBJ1-3; v_call: TRBV5-5; cdr3_aa: ASSLGTSSGNTIY
j_call: TRBJ2-2; v_call: TRBV12-3/TRBV12-4; cdr3_aa: ASSSRQLGELF
j_call: TRBJ2-7; v_call: TRBV20-1; cdr3_aa: SAPTGGLYEQY
j_call: TRBJ2-3; v_call: TRBV3-1; cdr3_aa: ASSQAALGRDTQY
j_call: TRBJ1-5; v_call: TRBV12-3/TRBV12-4; cdr3_aa: ASSQPGLHSNQPQH
j_call: TRBJ1-4; v_call: TRBV6-5; cdr3_aa: ASGAKGTNEKLF
j_call: TRBJ2-1; v_call: TRBV7-6; cdr3_aa: ASSLGLNEQF
j_call: TRBJ2-1; v_call: TRBV12-3/TRBV12-4; cdr3_aa: ASSGGTTVGNEQF